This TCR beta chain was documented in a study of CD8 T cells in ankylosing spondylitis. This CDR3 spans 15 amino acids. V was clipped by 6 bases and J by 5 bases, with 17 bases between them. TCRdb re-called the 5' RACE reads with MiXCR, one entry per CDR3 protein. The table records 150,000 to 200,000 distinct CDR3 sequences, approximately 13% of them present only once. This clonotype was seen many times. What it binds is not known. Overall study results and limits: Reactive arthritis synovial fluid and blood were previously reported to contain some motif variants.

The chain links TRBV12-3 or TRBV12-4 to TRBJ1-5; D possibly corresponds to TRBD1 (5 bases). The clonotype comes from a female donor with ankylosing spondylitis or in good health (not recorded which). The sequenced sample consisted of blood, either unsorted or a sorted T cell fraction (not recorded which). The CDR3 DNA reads TGTGCCAGCAGGTCCGAGGGGCACGGGGATCAGCCCCAGCATTTT. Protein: CASRSEGHGDQPQHF.